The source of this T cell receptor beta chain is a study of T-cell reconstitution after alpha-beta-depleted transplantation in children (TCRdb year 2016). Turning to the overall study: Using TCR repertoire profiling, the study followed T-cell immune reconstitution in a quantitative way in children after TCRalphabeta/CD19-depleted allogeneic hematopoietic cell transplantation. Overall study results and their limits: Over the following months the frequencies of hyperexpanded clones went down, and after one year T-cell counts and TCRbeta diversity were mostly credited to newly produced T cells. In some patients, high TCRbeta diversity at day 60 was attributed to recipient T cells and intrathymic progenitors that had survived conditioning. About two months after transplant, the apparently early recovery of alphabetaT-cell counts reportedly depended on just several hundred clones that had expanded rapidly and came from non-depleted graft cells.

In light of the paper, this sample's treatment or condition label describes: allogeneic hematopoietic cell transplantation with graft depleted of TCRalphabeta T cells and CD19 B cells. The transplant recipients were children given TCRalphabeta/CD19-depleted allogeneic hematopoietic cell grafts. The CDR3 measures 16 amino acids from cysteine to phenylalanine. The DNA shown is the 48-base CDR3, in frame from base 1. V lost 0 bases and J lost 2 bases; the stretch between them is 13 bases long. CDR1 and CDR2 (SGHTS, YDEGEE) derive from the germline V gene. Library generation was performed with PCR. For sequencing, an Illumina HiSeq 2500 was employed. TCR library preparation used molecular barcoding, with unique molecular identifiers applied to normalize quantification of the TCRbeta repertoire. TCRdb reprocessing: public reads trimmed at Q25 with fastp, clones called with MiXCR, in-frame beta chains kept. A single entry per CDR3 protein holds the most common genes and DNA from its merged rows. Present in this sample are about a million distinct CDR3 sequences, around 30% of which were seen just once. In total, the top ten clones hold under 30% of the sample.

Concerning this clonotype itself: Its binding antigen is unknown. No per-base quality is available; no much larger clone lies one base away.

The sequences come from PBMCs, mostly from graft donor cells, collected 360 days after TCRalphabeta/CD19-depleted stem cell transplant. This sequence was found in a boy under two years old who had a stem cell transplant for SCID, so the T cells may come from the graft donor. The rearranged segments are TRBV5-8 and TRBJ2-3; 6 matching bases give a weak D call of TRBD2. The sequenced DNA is TGTGCCAGCAGCTTGGGAACGGGACTTGACACAGATACGCAGTATTTT. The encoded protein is CASSLGTGLDTDTQYF.